These T cell receptor beta chains were read from a single sample in a study of blood T cell repertoires in COVID-19. Measured with immunoSEQ multiplex PCR; TCRdb has only the in-frame clones, and not every one. This table has some 150,000 clones, about four fifths appearing once. The sample comprised peripheral blood. These receptors were collected from an older woman with active or convalescent COVID-19. Each CDR3 is given with its conserved first and last residue. The D gene is left open where the match is weak. Size is stated for part of the rows, as once, few or many counts, or as a class when the clone is expanded.

d_call	clone_size	v_call	j_call	cdr3_nt	cdr3_aa
TRBD1	few	TRBV10-2	TRBJ1-3	TGCGCCAGCAGTGCGACAGGGCTTGGAAACACCATATATTTT	CASSATGLGNTIYF
-	-	TRBV24-1	TRBJ1-1	TGTGCCACCAGTTCACAGGGTAACACTGAAGCTTTCTTT	CATSSQGNTEAFF
TRBD1	-	TRBV19	TRBJ1-1	TGTGCCAGTAGTTCCCAGAACAGGGGATCCGGTGAAGCTTTCTTT	CASSSQNRGSGEAFF
TRBD2	-	TRBV27	TRBJ2-1	TGTGCCAGCATGTTACTAGCGGGGCTCAGCTCCTACAATGAGCAGTTCTTC	CASMLLAGLSSYNEQFF
-	few	TRBV24-1	TRBJ2-2	TGTGCCACCAGTGATACTGGGAACACCGGGGAGCTGTTTTTT	CATSDTGNTGELFF
-	-	TRBV27	TRBJ2-5	TGTGCCAGCAGTTCCCCAAATAGCGGACAAGAGACCCAGTACTTC	CASSSPNSGQETQYF
TRBD1	few	TRBV29-1	TRBJ1-1	TGCAGCGTTTGGAGCAGGGGGTACAGTGAAGCTTTCTTT	CSVWSRGYSEAFF
-	-	TRBV6-4	TRBJ2-7	TGTGCCAGCAGTGACTCCGGGGGGCGCCTTTACGAGCAGTACTTC	CASSDSGGRLYEQYF
TRBD2	-	TRBV27	TRBJ2-1	TGTGCCAGCAGTCGGACTAGCCTCAGCTCCTACAATGAGCAGTTCTTC	CASSRTSLSSYNEQFF
TRBD2	-	TRBV6-5	TRBJ2-7	TGTGCCAGCAGACTAGCGGACCCTTACGAGCAGTACTTC	CASRLADPYEQYF
-	-	TRBV5-1	TRBJ2-3	TGCGCCAGCAGCCTTAGCACAGATACGCAGTATTTT	CASSLSTDTQYF
-	-	TRBV24-1	TRBJ2-2	TGTGCCACCAGTGATTTGGTCGGGGGGAACACCGGGGAGCTGTTTTTT	CATSDLVGGNTGELFF
TRBD2	-	TRBV28	TRBJ2-1	TGTGCCAGCAGTTACTACTTCCTAGCGGGGGGACCAAATGAGCAGTTCTTC	CASSYYFLAGGPNEQFF
-	-	TRBV28	TRBJ1-5	TGTGCCAGCAGTTACCCAGCAGGCTCGAATCAGCCCCAGCATTTT	CASSYPAGSNQPQHF
-	-	TRBV19	TRBJ1-5	TGTGCCAGTAAGATCGCGGGGGGTTATCAGCCCCAGCATTTT	CASKIAGGYQPQHF
-	few	TRBV2	TRBJ2-2	TGTGCCAGCAGTGAGACTAATAAAGGGGAGCTGTTTTTT	CASSETNKGELFF
-	-	TRBV18	TRBJ1-3	TGTGCCAGCTCTCTACAGGGTTACTCTGGAAACACCATATATTTT	CASSLQGYSGNTIYF
TRBD2	-	TRBV30	TRBJ2-1	TGTGCCTGGTCGCTAGCGGGGGGGCATGAGCAGTTCTTC	CAWSLAGGHEQFF